Shown below are 22 T cell receptor beta chains from a single sample sequenced in a study of T cells in Graves' hyperthyroidism and ophthalmopathy (dated by TCRdb to the late 2010s). Libraries were constructed by multiplex PCR. TCRdb records Illumina HiSeq 2000 as the sequencer. Amplification of TCR beta CDR3 regions was carried out from RNA transcripts. For the first round of RT-PCR on the TCR CDR3, the HTBI primer set was used together with the Qiagen OneStep RT-PCR kit. The public reads were quality trimmed at Q25 with fastp and then assembled into clones with MiXCR by TCRdb, keeping productive beta chains. When rows share a CDR3 protein, they turn into one entry using the most common DNA and genes. The sample table shows approximately 420,000 distinct CDR3 sequences, and under 15% are seen once. Jointly, the top ten make up approximately 30% of the sample. Sample: blood. Receptors were obtained from a woman aged 30 to 39 with Graves' hyperthyroidism.

This clonotype turned up a few times. V and J are TRBV29-1 and TRBJ2-1; D possibly corresponds to TRBD2 (6 bases). The CDR3 has 14 amino acids. V lost 2 bases and J lost 6, with 14 bases in between. CDR1 is SQVTM and CDR2 is ANQGSEA in the germline V gene. The CDR3 protein is CSVESGSASNEQFF. The CDR3 nucleotides read TGCAGCGTTGAATCCGGGAGCGCGTCCAATGAGCAGTTCTTC.

The V and J genes are TRBV24-1 and TRBJ2-3; D may correspond to TRBD1 or TRBD2 (6 bases each). The CDR3 covers 16 residues. Looked up from germline, CDR1 is KGHDR and CDR2 is SFDVKD. V was cut by 1 base and J by 5 bases, with 15 bases left in between. CDR3 nucleotide sequence: TGTGCCACCAGTGATTTCGGTACGGGGGCAGGAGATACGCAGTATTTT. Its translation is CATSDFGTGAGDTQYF.

This clonotype turned up a few times. The rearrangement uses TRBV29-1 and TRBJ2-3, with TRBD2 matching over 9 bases. CDR1 and CDR2 (germline): SQVTM, ANQGSEA. With 1 base clipped from V and 2 bases from J, the junction kept 7 bases outside the gene matches. The CDR3 covers 16 residues. For the CDR3, the DNA is TGCAGCGTTGAAGTCGGGGTAGCGGGAGCCACAGATACGCAGTATTTT. As protein: CSVEVGVAGATDTQYF.

The gene calls are TRBV3-1 and TRBJ2-4; TRBD2 aligns across 9 bases. V was pared by 6 bases and J by 0 bases, with 12 bases of the junction left unmatched. In germline, CDR1 is LGHDT, CDR2 YNNKEL (reference sequence). The CDR3 is 18 amino acids. CDR3 in amino acids: CASSSGTSKRIAKNIQYF. The CDR3 region has the DNA TGTGCCAGCAGTTCCGGGACTAGCAAAAGGATAGCCAAAAACATTCAGTACTTC.

This clonotype was observed a few times. The J gene is TRBJ2-1, the V gene TRBV19; a weak D match, TRBD2 (7 bases). Germline CDR1 reads LNHDA; CDR2 reads SQIVND (reference sequence). Trimming took off 5 bases at V and 10 bases at J, with 21 bases between the two ends. This CDR3 comprises 15 residues. This CDR3 reads CASSWGGSSIGEQFF. DNA for the CDR3: TGTGCCAGTAGTTGGGGGGGCAGCTCTATCGGGGAGCAGTTCTTC.

This clonotype was seen only a few times. The chain links TRBV9 to TRBJ1-1, with D possibly being TRBD1 (5 bases). This CDR3 is 14 amino acids long. Germline CDR1 and CDR2: SGDLS and YYNGEE. V was cut by 3 bases and J by 7 bases, with 16 bases left in between. The DNA for the CDR3 is TGTGCCAGCAGCGCCGGGGGAGGGCGGGGTGAAGCTTTCTTT. Translated: CASSAGGGRGEAFF.

The rearrangement joins TRBV7-2 to TRBJ2-7; the D gene is possibly TRBD2 (6 bases). The V end lost 5 bases, the J end lost 2 bases, and 13 bases lay between the germline ends. The germline V gene has CDR1 SGHTA and CDR2 FQGNSA. This CDR3 comprises 14 residues. The CDR3 protein is CASSLWTKTYEQYF. The CDR3 DNA reads TGTGCCAGCAGCCTATGGACTAAGACCTACGAGCAGTACTTC.

This clonotype was picked up a small number of times. This chain links TRBV6-1 with TRBJ2-1; the D gene is possibly TRBD2 (6 bases). V was shortened by 5 bases and J by 2 bases, with 13 bases between the two germline ends. The CDR3 sequence is 15 residues long. Looked up from germline, CDR1 is MNHNS and CDR2 is SASEGT. The CDR3: CASSLLATTYNEQFF. Here the CDR3 DNA reads TGTGCCAGCAGTTTACTAGCAACAACCTACAATGAGCAGTTCTTC.

The chain couples TRBV20-1 to TRBJ2-7, with D unresolved. Trimming pared 8 bases from V and 7 bases from J, leaving 30 bases between. The CDR3 contains 16 residues. From germline, CDR1 is DFQATT and CDR2 SNEGSKA (reference sequence). The CDR3 DNA reads TGCAGTCCCAACCCCTATGCGACGACAAACCCATTGGAGCAGTACTTC. Protein sequence: CSPNPYATTNPLEQYF.

The table lists this clonotype with many counts. The J gene is TRBJ1-1, the V gene TRBV28; D remains ambiguous. The CDR3 covers 16 residues. Germline V gene data show CDR1 as MDHEN and CDR2 as SYDVKM. Trimming left V 2 bases short and J 0 bases short, with 13 bases between. CDR3 bases: TGTGCCAGCAGTTTACCACCCGCCCGCCTGAACACTGAAGCTTTCTTT. It codes for CASSLPPARLNTEAFF.

This clonotype was recorded at least ten times. The rearrangement uses TRBV5-1 and TRBJ2-7; D remains ambiguous. Deletions cut 0 bases from V and 2 bases from J, with 9 bases between. Germline CDR1 and CDR2: SGHRS and YFSETQ. The length of the CDR3 is 14 residues. The CDR3 bases are TGCGCCAGCAGCTTGGAAAACTGGCCCTACGAGCAGTACTTC. It encodes CASSLENWPYEQYF.

This clonotype was found many times. The chain uses TRBV5-1 and TRBJ2-3; unclear D gene. The CDR3 spans 16 residues. V gave up 1 base and J gave up 2 bases, with 14 bases separating them. CDR1 is SGHRS, CDR2 YFSETQ, per germline. The CDR3 bases are TGCGCCAGCAGCTTGTGGTTCGGGCTCTTCACAGATACGCAGTATTTT. This codes for CASSLWFGLFTDTQYF.

This clonotype came up a few times. The chain combines TRBV3-1 with TRBJ2-7; D is unresolved. CDR1 and CDR2 from the germline V gene are LGHDT and YNNKEL (reference sequence). The CDR3 runs 15 residues. Between the trimmed V and J ends, which lost 0 bases and 6 bases, there was a span of 15 bases. The CDR3 DNA sequence: TGTGCCAGCAGCCAAGACCTTAGGGCTAGAGGCGAGCAGTACTTC. This codes for CASSQDLRARGEQYF.

The chain recombines TRBV7-9 with TRBJ2-4, with D possibly matching TRBD2 (5 bases). This CDR3 has 15 amino acids. V was clipped by 5 bases and J by 2 bases, with 13 bases between them. Germline V gene data show CDR1 as SEHNR and CDR2 as FQNEAQ (reference sequence). DNA of the CDR3: TGTGCCAGCAGCCTACCTACTAGTTCCAAAAACATTCAGTACTTC. Its protein product is CASSLPTSSKNIQYF.

In this sample, this clonotype turned up many times. This rearrangement joins TRBV7-8 to TRBJ2-5; no definite D call. CDR3 size: 15 residues. Per the germline V gene, CDR1 is SGHVS and CDR2 is FQNEAQ. Trimming left V 1 base short and J 2 bases short, with 11 bases between. The CDR3: CASSLVAEPQETQYF. The CDR3 nucleotides read TGTGCCAGCAGCTTAGTTGCGGAACCACAAGAGACCCAGTACTTC.

V gene TRBV20-1 combines with J gene TRBJ2-7, with TRBD1 matching over 7 bases. After removal of 5 bases from V and 6 bases from J, the junction contained 10 bases not matched to a gene. Germline CDR1 reads DFQATT; CDR2 reads SNEGSKA (reference sequence). This CDR3 spans 13 amino acids. The CDR3 sequence: CSAPQGVGSEQYF. CDR3 sequence (DNA): TGCAGTGCTCCCCAGGGGGTGGGCAGCGAGCAGTACTTC.

J is TRBJ2-1 and V is TRBV12-3 or TRBV12-4, with a tentative D call TRBD2 (6 bases). This CDR3 has 15 residues. V was shortened by 5 bases and J by 8 bases, with 19 bases between the two germline ends. The DNA of the CDR3 is TGTGCCAGCAGTCCGTTTGGGGGGATCGGCCATGAGCAGTTCTTC. Protein product: CASSPFGGIGHEQFF.

The rearrangement uses TRBV19 and TRBJ2-3; 9 bases fit TRBD2. CDR3 size: 15 residues. With V trimmed by 7 bases and J by 0 bases, 5 bases remained unmatched. Germline loops: CDR1 LNHDA, CDR2 SQIVND (reference sequence). This CDR3 is CASKGLAGSTDTQYF. In DNA form, the CDR3 reads TGTGCCAGTAAGGGGCTAGCGGGGAGCACAGATACGCAGTATTTT.

This clonotype was picked up many times. The rearrangement links TRBV19 to TRBJ1-1; TRBD1 might be the D (6 bases). The germline V gene has CDR1 LNHDA and CDR2 SQIVND (reference sequence). The CDR3 sequence is 12 residues long. The ends were cut back, 4 bases at V and 6 bases at J, with 9 bases in the middle. In DNA form, the CDR3 reads TGTGCCAGTAGTAAGTACAGGGCTGAAGCTTTCTTT. The encoded protein is CASSKYRAEAFF.

This clonotype was found a few times. The chain carries TRBV28 and TRBJ1-4; 7 bases are a match to TRBD1. The CDR3 consists of 16 residues. V lost 3 bases, J lost 7 bases, and 11 bases stayed unmatched. Germline values: CDR1 MDHEN, CDR2 SYDVKM. CDR3 coding DNA: TGTGCCAGCAGTTTTCAAGCAGGGGGGGGGGGTGAAAAACTGTTTTTT. Translating it yields CASSFQAGGGGEKLFF.

In its sample, this clonotype was seen many times. The chain is built from TRBV27 and TRBJ2-1, with D uncertain. This CDR3 is 13 amino acids long. Germline-derived CDR1 and CDR2 are MNHEY and SMNVEV (reference sequence). Trimming shortened V by 4 bases and J by 4 bases, and 8 bases separated the two germline ends. The DNA for the CDR3 is TGTGCCAGCAGTTCTCCACGATACAATGAGCAGTTCTTC. This codes for CASSSPRYNEQFF.

This clonotype was counted at least ten times. The V and J genes are TRBV12-3 or TRBV12-4 and TRBJ2-3, with unresolved D. This CDR3 spans 11 amino acids. The V and J ends lost 7 bases and 6 bases respectively, with 8 bases between them. The CDR3 nucleotides read TGTGCCAGCACCATAAGGGATACGCAGTATTTT. Its translation is CASTIRDTQYF.